This T cell receptor (beta chain) came from a study of T-cell memory formation after mild COVID-19. Worth noting for this clonotype: The antigen is undetermined.

Trimming shortened V by 6 bases and J by 2 bases, and 13 bases separated the two germline ends. The germline CDR1 and CDR2 sequences are SQVTM and ANQGSEA. The CDR3 sequence is 13 residues long. MiXCR, applied by TCRdb to the 5' RACE reads, yields one record per CDR3 protein. The table records 200,000 to 300,000 distinct CDR3 sequences, 15% to 17% of them present only once. General study findings and limits: The study found balanced CD4/CD8 in clones contracting day 15 to 85 and a CD4+ lean in later expanders. Shrinking CD4+ clones resided mostly in CM and EM, and CD8+ ones in EMRA. Memory sampled before infection contained some responding clones, suggesting cross-reactive memory joined.

The sequencing input was PBMCs or a T cell subset sorted from them (not recorded which). This clonotype originated in an adult woman who had mild COVID-19 (a few samples of this study predate the infection). Cell type and time point are not known. The V call is TRBV29-1, the J call TRBJ1-2, with D perhaps matching TRBD1 (6 bases). The CDR3 is CSVIGDTNYGYTF. The CDR3 bases are TGCAGCGTCATCGGGGACACAAACTATGGCTACACCTTC. Using reference TRBV29-1 and TRBJ1-2 for the parts outside the CDR3, the full variable domain is SAVISQKPSRDICQRGTSLTIQCQVDSQVTMMFWYRQQPGQSLTLIATANQGSEATYESGFVIDKFPISRPNLTFSTLTVSNMSPEDSSIYLCSVIGDTNYGYTFGSGTRLTVV.